These 16 T cell receptor beta chains share one sample of origin, sequenced in a study of blood T cell repertoires in COVID-19 (dated by TCRdb to the early 2020s). Library creation used the immunoSEQ multiplex PCR assay. Here the immuneACCESS table is served through TCRdb, limited to in-frame sequences with V and J called. Missing clones are a known gap in these copies; in checked studies unresolved V genes cover under half, and the rest lacks a known reason. The sample profile shows more than 95,000 clones; around nine tenths of them were found once. In total, the top ten clones hold 1.5% of the sample. Input material: peripheral blood. The receptors derive from a human donor in a cohort sampled during active COVID-19.

Concerning this clone itself: The junction departs from the called germline gene at one end, perhaps through a read error. V usage is TRBV23-1 and J usage is TRBJ2-6; maybe TRBD1 (5 bases). TRBV23-1 is given ORF status, its function remaining uncertain. This CDR3 comprises 15 residues. DNA for the CDR3: TGCGCCAGCAGCCAGGGTTTGTCTGGGGCCAACGTCCCGACTTTC. Its protein is CASSQGLSGANVPTF.

This clone appeared a single time. The chain is built from TRBV19 and TRBJ1-2, with 7 bases identical to TRBD1. Trimming removed 3 bases from V and 9 bases from J; junction bases left unmatched: 7. CDR1 and CDR2 (germline): LNHDA, SQIVND (reference sequence). The CDR3 covers 13 residues. The CDR3 DNA reads TGTGCCAGTAGTATTCGCAGGGGGAAGAGCTACACCTTC. Amino acids: CASSIRRGKSYTF.

This chain connects TRBV2 to TRBJ2-7; D perhaps matches TRBD2 (6 bases). The CDR3 has 15 residues. Trimming removed 2 bases from V and 7 bases from J, with 18 bases in between. Germline V gene data show CDR1 as SNHLY and CDR2 as FYNNEI. CDR3 in amino acids: CASSEYTSSLGEQYF. The CDR3 region has the DNA TGTGCCAGCAGTGAATATACTAGCAGTCTGGGAGAGCAGTACTTC.

The chain joins TRBV7-9 to TRBJ2-7; D is possibly TRBD2 (7 bases). Germline V CDR1 and CDR2: SEHNR, FQNEAQ (reference sequence). V was trimmed by 6 bases and J by 6 bases, leaving 18 bases between them. This CDR3 comprises 14 residues. The CDR3 DNA follows: TGTGCCAGCAGACAACCGGGCGGGGGCGGCGAGCAGTACTTC. It codes for CASRQPGGGGEQYF.

This rearrangement joins TRBV5-1 to TRBJ1-1; D unclear. This CDR3 spans 13 amino acids. The V gene lost 8 bases and the J gene lost 4 bases, with 15 bases spanning the gap. Germline V gene lookup returns CDR1 SGHRS and CDR2 YFSETQ. The CDR3 coding sequence is TGCGCCAGTAACCGTGAGTCGAGCACTGAAGCTTTCTTT. Residues: CASNRESSTEAFF. Combining the CDR3 with reference TRBV5-1 and TRBJ1-1 gives the whole variable domain KAGVTQTPRYLIKTRGQQVTLSCSPISGHRSVSWYQQTPGQGLQFLFEYFSETQRNKGNFPGRFSGRQFSNSRSEMNVSTLELGDSALYLCASNRESSTEAFFGQGTRLTVV.

The V gene is TRBV21-1, the J gene TRBJ2-7; the table names TRBD2, a call not compared with the DNA. TRBV21-1 is labeled a pseudogene. This CDR3 region has 16 residues. The CDR3 DNA sequence: TGTGCCAGCAGCAAAGTGGAACTAGCGGGAGTCTCCGAGCAGTACTTC. It translates to CASSKVELAGVSEQYF.

This chain connects TRBV5-1 to TRBJ1-1; D may be TRBD1 (6 bases). CDR1 and CDR2 from the germline V gene are SGHRS and YFSETQ. The CDR3 length is 18 residues. The ends were cut back, 0 bases at V and 7 bases at J, with 25 bases in the middle. Here the CDR3 reads CASSLGTVKNTPKYEAFF. The CDR3 DNA follows: TGCGCCAGCAGCTTGGGGACAGTAAAGAATACCCCCAAATATGAAGCTTTCTTT.

The genes are TRBV19 and TRBJ1-1; D is unresolved. CDR1 LNHDA and CDR2 SQIVND come from the germline V gene (reference sequence). CDR3 size: 15 residues. V lost 4 bases to trimming and J lost 3 bases, with 15 bases between them. The CDR3 loop reads CASSTIRPGDTEAFF. CDR3 sequence (DNA): TGTGCCAGTAGTACCATAAGGCCTGGAGACACTGAAGCTTTCTTT.

The chain joins TRBV6-2 or TRBV6-3 to TRBJ2-7; 10 nucleotides match TRBD2. The germline V gene encodes CDR1 MNHEY and CDR2 SVGEGT. CDR3 length: 16 residues. Trimming removed 4 bases from V and 4 bases from J; junction bases left unmatched: 10. CDR3 DNA: TGTGCCAGCAGTTTCAAGACGACTAGCGGGTTATACGAGCAGTACTTC. It codes for CASSFKTTSGLYEQYF.

This chain joins TRBV7-9 and TRBJ2-1; 13 bases map to TRBD2. The V and J ends lost 5 bases and 7 bases, in that order; junction bases with no gene match: 8. CDR3 length: 16 residues. The germline gives CDR1 SEHNR, CDR2 FQNEAQ (reference sequence). The CDR3 loop is CASSPLGTSGANEQFF. Here the CDR3 DNA reads TGTGCCAGCAGCCCGCTTGGGACTAGCGGGGCGAATGAGCAGTTCTTC.

The gene calls are TRBV15 and TRBJ1-2; maybe TRBD1 (6 bases). CDR1 is LNHNV and CDR2 is YYDKDF in the germline V gene (reference sequence). With 3 bases removed from V and 0 bases from J, the gap between germline ends came to 14 bases. The CDR3 has 16 residues. The CDR3 bases are TGTGCCACCAGCAGTGAAGCAGGGGATGCTAACTATGGCTACACCTTC. Its protein is CATSSEAGDANYGYTF.

This clone was seen only once. The rearrangement links TRBV5-4 to TRBJ2-3; D is perhaps TRBD1 (8 bases). Germline-derived CDR1 and CDR2 are SGHNT and YYREEE (reference sequence). Trimming removed 4 bases from V and 0 bases from J, with 21 bases in between. The CDR3 is 18 residues long. The CDR3 is CASSAGDRWLTSTDTQYF. The CDR3 DNA is TGTGCCAGCAGCGCGGGGGACAGGTGGTTAACTAGCACAGATACGCAGTATTTT.

The table lists this clone with a count of one. The chain uses TRBV29-1 and TRBJ2-7; TRBD1 might be the D (6 bases). Germline CDR1 SQVTM, CDR2 ANQGSEA. The CDR3 is 15 residues long. Trimming stripped 1 base from V and 2 bases from J, with 15 bases between. The CDR3 loop is CSVEGRTVPPYEQYF. CDR3 in DNA: TGCAGCGTTGAAGGGAGGACAGTTCCTCCCTACGAGCAGTACTTC.

The V gene is TRBV10-3, the J gene TRBJ2-2; 12 bases map to TRBD1. This CDR3 is 15 amino acids long. Germline V CDR1 and CDR2: ENHRY, SYGVKD. After removal of 9 bases from V and 7 bases from J, the junction contained 9 bases not matched to a gene. The CDR3 DNA reads as TGTGCCATTAGGGGACAGGGGGCGCATATCGGGGAGCTGTTTTTT. Residues: CAIRGQGAHIGELFF.

This chain's CDR3 is CASSPGGFPSSYEQYF. CDR3 nucleotide sequence: TGCGCCAGCAGCCCAGGAGGGTTCCCTAGCTCCTACGAGCAGTACTTC. The rearrangement joins TRBV4-1 to TRBJ2-7; D is perhaps TRBD2 (6 bases). Germline V gives CDR1 MGHRA, CDR2 YSYEKL. The CDR3 is made up of 16 amino acids. Trimming removed 4 bases at V and 0 bases at J, with 16 bases between.

This rearrangement joins TRBV3-1 (or the pseudogene TRBV3-2) to TRBJ1-1; TRBD1 might be the D (5 bases). This CDR3 is 13 amino acids long. Germline-derived CDR1 and CDR2 are LGHDT and YNNKEL (reference sequence). Trimming cost V 1 base and J 6 bases, with 9 bases left between them. CDR3 protein: CASSQVGGSEAFF. The DNA of the CDR3 is TGTGCCAGCAGCCAAGTCGGGGGGTCTGAAGCTTTCTTT.